The 10 T cell receptor beta chains below all came from one sample that was sequenced in a study of early T cells in non-severe SARS-CoV-2 infection. One entry per CDR3 protein results from TCRdb running MiXCR on the 5' RACE reads. The repertoire holds 60,000 to 75,000 distinct CDR3 sequences, with 10% to 15% as singletons. This specimen was whole blood, taken at baseline. Source of these receptors: an adult who was a healthcare worker with PCR-confirmed SARS-CoV-2 infection or an uninfected control (not recorded which).

In this sample, this clonotype turned up a few times. J is TRBJ1-1 and V is TRBV10-1; no clear D. CDR1 is WNHNN and CDR2 is SYGVQD in the germline V gene (reference sequence). The CDR3 is made up of 14 amino acids. Trimming left V 0 bases short and J 1 base short, with 6 bases between. This chain's CDR3 is CASSESKGNTEAFF. The CDR3 DNA follows: TGCGCCAGCAGTGAGTCGAAAGGGAACACTGAAGCTTTCTTT.

Only a few counts were recorded for this clonotype. The V gene is TRBV15, the J gene TRBJ2-1, with 8 nucleotides matching TRBD1. The V gene's germline CDR1 is LNHNV and CDR2 YYDKDF (reference sequence). J gave up 0 bases and V 5 bases, and 6 bases lay outside the gene matches. CDR3 length: 16 amino acids. The CDR3 here is CATSGTGISSYNEQFF. The DNA of the CDR3 is TGTGCCACCAGCGGGACAGGTATTAGCTCCTACAATGAGCAGTTCTTC.

In its sample, this clonotype was seen many times. The V and J genes are TRBV7-6 and TRBJ2-7; 9 nucleotides align to TRBD1. The germline gives CDR1 SGHVS, CDR2 FNYEAQ. Trimming cost V 5 bases and J 6 bases; bases outside gene matches: 14. The CDR3 contains 16 residues. CDR3 region: CASSPDLQGAFAEQYF. The DNA for the CDR3 is TGTGCCAGCAGCCCGGACCTACAGGGGGCTTTTGCCGAGCAGTACTTC.

This chain connects TRBV7-9 to TRBJ2-5, with TRBD2 matching over 7 bases. This CDR3 is 15 amino acids long. Germline CDR1 is SEHNR and CDR2 is FQNEAQ (reference sequence). After removal of 5 bases from V and 1 base from J, the junction contained 7 bases not matched to a gene. CDR3 amino acids: CASSPDGGIQETQYF. In DNA form, the CDR3 reads TGTGCCAGCAGCCCAGACGGGGGGATCCAAGAGACCCAGTACTTC.

This clonotype showed up many times. The rearrangement joins TRBV10-3 to TRBJ2-1, with D hard to call. The germline V gene encodes CDR1 ENHRY and CDR2 SYGVKD. The CDR3 totals 13 residues. Trimming took off 0 bases at V and 4 bases at J, with 4 bases between the two ends. The CDR3 is CAISESGYNEQFF. For the CDR3, the DNA is TGTGCCATCAGTGAGTCGGGGTACAATGAGCAGTTCTTC.

This clonotype occurred many times. J is TRBJ2-1 and V is TRBV9; D might be TRBD2 (6 bases). Per the germline V gene, CDR1 is SGDLS and CDR2 is YYNGEE. Trimming left V 0 bases short and J 0 bases short, with 13 bases between. The CDR3 has 17 residues. DNA for the CDR3: TGTGCCAGCAGCGTAGGGGACTCCTCGAGCTCCTACAATGAGCAGTTCTTC. It yields the protein CASSVGDSSSSYNEQFF. Combining the CDR3 with reference TRBV9 and TRBJ2-1 gives the whole variable domain DSGVTQTPKHLITATGQRVTLRCSPRSGDLSVYWYQQSLDQGLQFLIQYYNGEERAKGNILERFSAQQFPDLHSELNLSSLELGDSALYFCASSVGDSSSSYNEQFFGPGTRLTVL.

This clonotype was seen a handful of times. The V call is TRBV7-9, the J call TRBJ2-1; no clear D. V was cut by 2 bases and J by 5 bases, with 7 bases left in between. The V gene's germline CDR1 is SEHNR and CDR2 FQNEAQ (reference sequence). The CDR3 runs to 13 residues. CDR3 residues: CASSLPGNNEQFF. CDR3 DNA: TGTGCCAGCAGCTTACCAGGTAACAATGAGCAGTTCTTC. The variable domain in full, completed from reference TRBV7-9 and TRBJ2-1, reads DTGVSQNPRHKITKRGQNVTFRCDPISEHNRLYWYRQTLGQGPEFLTYFQNEAQLEKSRLLSDRFSAERPKGSFSTLEIQRTEQGDSAMYLCASSLPGNNEQFFGPGTRLTVL.

This clonotype came up many times. V usage is TRBV30 and J usage is TRBJ2-3; D remains unclear. CDR3 length: 13 residues. The V end was cut by 2 bases, the J end by 5 bases, with 11 bases between. Germline V lookup: CDR1 GTSNPN, CDR2 SVGIG (reference sequence). The CDR3 here is CAWSSLGVDTQYF. The DNA of the CDR3 is TGTGCCTGGAGTAGTCTTGGGGTAGATACGCAGTATTTT.

This clonotype has a count of ten or more. This sequence joins TRBV7-8 and TRBJ2-2; TRBD2 agrees at 11 bases. V was clipped by 5 bases and J by 6 bases; unmatched bases: 8. CDR3 length: 16 residues. Germline loops: CDR1 SGHVS, CDR2 FQNEAQ. The CDR3 sequence is CASSGLAGGDSGELFF. CDR3 DNA: TGTGCCAGCAGCGGCCTAGCGGGAGGAGATTCCGGGGAGCTGTTTTTT.

This clonotype appeared many times. The chain combines TRBV19 with TRBJ2-2; TRBD1 might be the D (5 bases). The CDR3 covers 13 residues. Germline CDR1 and CDR2: LNHDA and SQIVND (reference sequence). Deletions cut 8 bases from V and 1 base from J, with 8 bases between. For the CDR3, the DNA is TGTGCCAGTGCTAGGGGGAACACCGGGGAGCTGTTTTTT. This sequence encodes CASARGNTGELFF.